The 26 T cell receptor beta chains below were found in one sample sequenced in a study of siplizumab effects on memory and regulatory T cells. Data came from immunoSEQ multiplex PCR; TCRdb stores just in-frame clones and leaves some out. The sample has some 87,000 clones; just under 90% are singletons. What was sequenced was CD4+ T cells sorted from blood. The receptors were gathered from a human donor in good health.

The rearrangement links TRBV30 to TRBJ2-7, with 9 bases identical to TRBD1. The germline gives CDR1 GTSNPN, CDR2 SVGIG (reference sequence). CDR3 length: 14 amino acids. With 2 bases clipped from V and 4 bases from J, the junction kept 6 bases outside the gene matches. CDR3 nucleotide sequence: TGTGCCTGGAGTACGGGGACAGGGAGATACGAGCAGTACTTC. Translating it yields CAWSTGTGRYEQYF.

The chain is built from TRBV6-5 and TRBJ2-3, with a weak D call TRBD1 (5 bases). The CDR3 has 11 residues. Trimming took 6 bases from V and 8 from J, leaving 9 bases between them. Germline loops: CDR1 MNHEY, CDR2 SVGAGI. CDR3 sequence: CASRRQRTQYF. The CDR3 DNA reads as TGTGCCAGCAGGAGACAGCGTACGCAGTATTTT.

On this clone itself: Different DNA sequences within this sample yield the same CDR3. The J gene is TRBJ2-7, the V gene TRBV7-9; 7 nucleotides line up with TRBD2. Germline CDR1 SEHNR, CDR2 FQNEAQ (reference sequence). V shed 0 bases, J shed 6 bases, and the junction held 2 bases outside the gene matches. The CDR3 covers 13 residues. The CDR3 DNA sequence: TGTGCCAGCAGCTTAGCGGCGGGGGTCGAGCAGTACTTC. Protein: CASSLAAGVEQYF. Looking up the rest from reference TRBV7-9 and TRBJ2-7 gives the full variable domain: DTGVSQNPRHKITKRGQNVTFRCDPISEHNRLYWYRQTLGQGPEFLTYFQNEAQLEKSRLLSDRFSAERPKGSFSTLEIQRTEQGDSAMYLCASSLAAGVEQYFGPGTRLTVT.

This clone was seen just once. The chain is built from TRBV30 and TRBJ1-3, with D hard to call. The ends were cut back, 1 base at V and 4 bases at J, with 5 bases in the middle. The CDR3 runs 12 residues. Germline loops: CDR1 GTSNPN, CDR2 SVGIG (reference sequence). The CDR3 bases are TGTGCCTGGAGTGCAGGAGGAAACACCATATATTTT. This gives the protein CAWSAGGNTIYF.

This chain joins TRBV4-1 and TRBJ2-6, with a tentative D call TRBD1 (5 bases). In germline, CDR1 is MGHRA, CDR2 YSYEKL. There are 15 residues in the CDR3. The germline V and J ends were trimmed by 8 bases and 2 bases, with 13 bases remaining between them. For the CDR3, the DNA is TGCGCCAGCGAAGGCCAGGGTCCTGGGGCCAACGTCCTGACTTTC. Amino acid sequence: CASEGQGPGANVLTF.

This clone has only a few counts. This chain joins TRBV4-1 and TRBJ2-3; TRBD1 matches at 7 bases. Per the germline V gene, CDR1 is MGHRA and CDR2 is YSYEKL. The CDR3 is made up of 15 amino acids. The trim removed 3 bases at V and 3 bases at J, leaving 6 bases unmatched. CDR3 in DNA: TGCGCCAGCAGCCAGCAGGGGGTAGGGACAGATACGCAGTATTTT. Encoded protein: CASSQQGVGTDTQYF.

J is TRBJ2-1 and V is TRBV4-2, with 8 bases that match TRBD2. V dropped 3 bases and J dropped 6; count of bases not matched to a gene: 7. CDR1 LGHNA and CDR2 YNFKEQ come from the germline V gene. The CDR3 loop spans 15 amino acids. The CDR3 coding sequence is TGTGCCAGCAGCCAGGGTAGCGGGGACCTCAATGAGCAGTTCTTC. Translation: CASSQGSGDLNEQFF.

The rearrangement links TRBV10-2 to TRBJ2-7, with TRBD1 identical over 7 bases. The CDR3 is 14 amino acids. J was trimmed by 6 bases and V by 2 bases; bases with no gene match: 7. Germline V gene data show CDR1 as WSHSY and CDR2 as SAAADI. The CDR3 DNA reads TGCGCCAGCAGTGAGAACTTACAGGGGACCGAGCAGTACTTC. It yields the protein CASSENLQGTEQYF.

The rearrangement joins TRBV6-1 to TRBJ2-7, with D possibly being TRBD1 (6 bases). CDR1 is MNHNS, CDR2 SASEGT, per germline. This CDR3 contains 15 residues. Trimming cost V 6 bases and J 0 bases, with 15 bases left between them. The CDR3 spells CASRPGQFTSYEQYF. CDR3 bases: TGTGCCAGCAGACCCGGACAGTTCACCTCCTACGAGCAGTACTTC.

The chain recombines TRBV30 with TRBJ2-5; the D gene is possibly TRBD1 (5 bases). Germline-derived CDR1 and CDR2 are GTSNPN and SVGIG (reference sequence). The V and J ends lost 0 bases and 4 bases respectively, with 9 bases between them. The length of the CDR3 is 13 residues. CDR3 protein: CAWSVGRVETQYF. CDR3 in DNA: TGTGCCTGGAGTGTTGGCAGGGTAGAGACCCAGTACTTC.

The chain carries TRBV5-1 and TRBJ2-7; 13 bases map to TRBD2. CDR3 length: 16 residues. Germline V gene lookup returns CDR1 SGHRS and CDR2 YFSETQ. J lost 0 bases, V lost 0 bases, and 0 bases had no gene match. CDR3 in DNA: TGCGCCAGCAGCTTGGGGACTAGCGGGAGCTCCTACGAGCAGTACTTC. Translating gives CASSLGTSGSSYEQYF. The full variable domain, in which reference TRBV5-1 and TRBJ2-7 provide the parts outside the CDR3, is KAGVTQTPRYLIKTRGQQVTLSCSPISGHRSVSWYQQTPGQGLQFLFEYFSETQRNKGNFPGRFSGRQFSNSRSEMNVSTLELGDSALYLCASSLGTSGSSYEQYFGPGTRLTVT.

V usage is TRBV18 and J usage is TRBJ2-7; 7 bases align to TRBD1. Germline V CDR1 and CDR2: KGHSH, LQKENI. The CDR3 has 14 residues. V dropped 5 bases and J dropped 0; count of bases not matched to a gene: 4. Here the CDR3 DNA reads TGTGCCAGCTCAGCCGACAGGGCCTCCTACGAGCAGTACTTC. This translates into CASSADRASYEQYF.

The chain recombines TRBV6-1 with TRBJ1-5; no clear D gene. The CDR3 totals 15 residues. Trimming took off 4 bases at V and 2 bases at J, with 12 bases between the two ends. Germline V gene sequence: CDR1 MNHNS, CDR2 SASEGT. The CDR3 protein is CASSARTAGNQPQHF. The DNA of the CDR3 is TGTGCCAGCAGTGCCCGGACTGCGGGCAATCAGCCCCAGCATTTT.

The chain uses TRBV30 and TRBJ2-5; perhaps TRBD1 as D (5 bases). There are 14 residues in the CDR3. Germline V gene sequence: CDR1 GTSNPN, CDR2 SVGIG (reference sequence). V lost 2 bases to trimming and J lost 0 bases, with 10 bases between them. CDR3 sequence (DNA): TGTGCCTGGAGTTTTTACAGGTACCAAGAGACCCAGTACTTC. It encodes CAWSFYRYQETQYF.

Here the CDR3 reads CASSDSGLSVDTQYF. CDR3 nucleotide sequence: TGTGCCAGCAGTGACAGCGGTTTAAGTGTCGATACGCAGTATTTT. V usage is TRBV6-4 and J usage is TRBJ2-3; TRBD2 might be the D (5 bases). From germline, CDR1 is MRHNA and CDR2 SNTAGT. The CDR3 contains 15 residues. V dropped 2 bases and J dropped 6 bases, with 15 bases sitting between them.

The chain links TRBV4-2 to TRBJ2-5, with 10 bases matching TRBD1. Germline V CDR1 and CDR2: LGHNA, YNFKEQ. The CDR3 sequence is 14 residues long. Unmatched junction bases numbered 4, after V lost 5 bases and J lost 4 bases. Here the CDR3 reads CASSARQGAETQYF. CDR3 sequence (DNA): TGTGCCAGCAGCGCGAGACAGGGGGCAGAGACCCAGTACTTC.

In this sample, this clone turned up once. The genes are TRBV25-1 and TRBJ1-2; the match to TRBD1 covers 9 bases. The CDR3 is 16 amino acids. Germline V gene sequence: CDR1 MGHDK, CDR2 SYGVNS. With 3 bases clipped from V and 4 bases from J, the junction kept 9 bases outside the gene matches. As DNA, the CDR3 is TGTGCCAGCAGTGAGGAGCCGGGACAGGGTATCTATGGCTACACCTTC. Protein product: CASSEEPGQGIYGYTF.

The gene calls are TRBV6-4 and TRBJ2-3; D unresolved. Germline V lookup: CDR1 MRHNA, CDR2 SNTAGT. Trimming shortened V by 6 bases and J by 4 bases, and 17 bases separated the two germline ends. This CDR3 region has 15 residues. The CDR3 region has the DNA TGTGCCAGCAGCGCTTCCCCTGCCCCCGCAGATACGCAGTATTTT. It codes for CASSASPAPADTQYF.

The chain carries TRBV6-1 and TRBJ2-7; TRBD2 is a possible D gene (5 bases). The V gene lost 7 bases and the J gene lost 4 bases, with 8 bases spanning the gap. The germline CDR1 and CDR2 sequences are MNHNS and SASEGT. There are 11 residues in the CDR3. CDR3 loop: CASTGIYEQYF. The DNA for the CDR3 is TGTGCCAGCACGGGAATTTACGAGCAGTACTTC.

The CDR3 nucleotides are TGTGCCAGCAGTGCTTCCCGGGACGTAACCTACGAGCAGTACTTC. This codes for CASSASRDVTYEQYF. The rearrangement links TRBV6-5 to TRBJ2-7, with D perhaps assigned TRBD1 or TRBD2 (5 bases each). V lost 5 bases and J lost 2, with 16 bases in between. CDR1 is MNHEY and CDR2 is SVGAGI in the germline V gene. The CDR3 contains 15 residues.

The rearrangement links TRBV14 to TRBJ1-5; a weak D match, TRBD1 (6 bases). CDR1 and CDR2 from the germline V gene are SGHDN and FVKESK. CDR3 length: 13 residues. V gave up 2 bases and J gave up 10 bases, with 12 bases separating them. Here the CDR3 reads CASSQQQGDPQHF. CDR3 bases: TGTGCCAGCAGCCAACAACAGGGTGACCCCCAGCATTTT.

The rearrangement links TRBV19 to TRBJ2-6; weak D call: TRBD2 (6 bases). Germline loops: CDR1 LNHDA, CDR2 SQIVND (reference sequence). The ends were cut back, 4 bases at V and 2 bases at J, with 9 bases in the middle. The CDR3 has 15 residues. CDR3 DNA: TGTGCCAGTAGTAGGGCGGGAACTGGGGCCAACGTCCTGACTTTC. Amino acid sequence: CASSRAGTGANVLTF.

The CDR3 DNA reads as TGTGCCAGCAGTGATAAACTTCGAGGTTTTGGCTACACCTTC. This translates into CASSDKLRGFGYTF. The V call is TRBV6-1, the J call TRBJ1-2; the D is unclear. Germline loops: CDR1 MNHNS, CDR2 SASEGT. Trimming stripped 3 bases from V and 7 bases from J, with 15 bases between. This CDR3 has 14 amino acids.

CDR3 sequence: CARGGAAGGYNEQFF. CDR3 coding DNA: TGTGCCAGGGGAGGGGCAGCGGGAGGATACAATGAGCAGTTCTTC. The chain recombines TRBV2 with TRBJ2-1; 9 bases line up with TRBD2. The CDR3 consists of 15 residues. Germline trimming cut 9 bases from V and 4 bases from J; bases unmatched to any gene: 10. Per the germline V gene, CDR1 is SNHLY and CDR2 is FYNNEI.

CDR3: CAWSSLRDHGYTF. As DNA, the CDR3 is TGTGCCTGGAGCAGTCTTAGGGACCATGGCTACACCTTC. The chain carries TRBV30 and TRBJ1-2, with D tentatively TRBD1 (5 bases). Trimming shortened V by 3 bases and J by 6 bases, and 14 bases separated the two germline ends. The CDR3 sequence is 13 residues long. Per germline, CDR1 GTSNPN and CDR2 SVGIG (reference sequence). Variable domain in full (rest from reference TRBV30 and TRBJ1-2): SQTIHQWPATLVQPVGSPLSLECTVEGTSNPNLYWYRQAAGRGLQLLFYSVGIGQISSEVPQNLSASRPQDRQFILSSKKLLLSDSGFYLCAWSSLRDHGYTFGSGTRLTVV.

The chain recombines TRBV11-2 with TRBJ1-2; D possibly corresponds to TRBD1 (5 bases). This CDR3 has 13 residues. V was shortened by 10 bases and J by 4 bases, with 16 bases between the two germline ends. CDR1 and CDR2 (germline): SGHAT, FQNNGV. Here the CDR3 DNA reads TGTGCCACGCGACAGCTTGGATCCTATGGCTACACCTTC. It translates to CATRQLGSYGYTF.